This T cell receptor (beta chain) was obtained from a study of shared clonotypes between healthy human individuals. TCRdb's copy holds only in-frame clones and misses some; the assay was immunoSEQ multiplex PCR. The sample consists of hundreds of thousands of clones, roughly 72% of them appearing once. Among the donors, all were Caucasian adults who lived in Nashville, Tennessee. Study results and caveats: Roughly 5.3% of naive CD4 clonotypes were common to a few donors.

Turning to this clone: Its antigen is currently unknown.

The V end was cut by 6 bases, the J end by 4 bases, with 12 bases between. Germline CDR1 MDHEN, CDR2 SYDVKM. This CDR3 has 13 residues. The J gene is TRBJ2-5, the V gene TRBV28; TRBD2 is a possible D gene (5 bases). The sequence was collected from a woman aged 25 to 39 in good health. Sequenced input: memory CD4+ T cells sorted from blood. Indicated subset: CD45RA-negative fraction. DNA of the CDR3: TGTGCCAGCAGCGAAAATGAGGGAGAGACCCAGTACTTC. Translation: CASSENEGETQYF.